Each of the 25 T cell receptor beta chains below was sequenced from the same sample in a study of cytomegalovirus exposure and HLA in healthy donors. Primers for the PCR totalled 60 Vbeta and 13 Jbeta. This table comes from immunoSEQ multiplex PCR, and its TCRdb copy is limited to in-frame clones, with some not included. The top ten clones hold more than 15% of a sample with approximately 40,000 clones, around three fifths of them seen once. Input material: PBMCs. These receptors were taken from a man between 50 and 59 years old in good health and CMV-seropositive.

The chain couples TRBV7-2 to TRBJ2-3; 8 bases are shared with TRBD2. The V and J ends lost 6 bases and 2 bases, in that order; junction bases with no gene match: 7. The V gene's germline CDR1 is SGHTA and CDR2 FQGNSA. CDR3 length equals 15 residues. The DNA of the CDR3 is TGTGCCAGCAGGTATACTAGCGGCCCCACAGATACGCAGTATTTT. Its protein product is CASRYTSGPTDTQYF.

With regard to this clone: Compared with germline, one end of the junction differs, possibly owing to a read error. The chain employs TRBV19 and TRBJ1-2; TRBD1 aligns across 7 bases. Germline CDR1 is LNHDA and CDR2 is SQIVND (reference sequence). This CDR3 spans 15 amino acids. CDR3 in DNA: TGTGCCAGTAGTATAGTTGGACAGGCTAAATATGGCTACACCTTC. Amino acid sequence: CASSIVGQAKYGYTF. Full variable domain (rest looked up from reference TRBV19 and TRBJ1-2): DGGITQSPKYLFRKEGQNVTLSCEQNLNHDAMYWYRQDPGQGLRLIYYSQIVNDFQKGDIAEGYSVSREKKESFPLTVTSAQKNPTAFYLCASSIVGQAKYGYTFGSGTRLTVV.

This clone was picked up a small number of times. The rearrangement joins TRBV2 to TRBJ2-3, with 9 nucleotides matching TRBD2. From germline, CDR1 is SNHLY and CDR2 FYNNEI. The CDR3 covers 16 residues. Trimming cost V 6 bases and J 0 bases; bases outside gene matches: 7. CDR3 amino acids: CASRGGGRASTDTQYF. In nucleotides, the CDR3 is TGTGCCAGCAGGGGAGGCGGGAGGGCTAGCACAGATACGCAGTATTTT.

The chain joins TRBV5-1 to TRBJ2-5; a weak D match, TRBD1 (6 bases). Germline loops: CDR1 SGHRS, CDR2 YFSETQ. Trimming stripped 2 bases from V and 0 bases from J, with 11 bases between. The length of the CDR3 is 15 residues. CDR3 nucleotides: TGCGCCAGCAGCTTTAGGGGGACCGACCAAGAGACCCAGTACTTC. Translating gives CASSFRGTDQETQYF.

The genes are TRBV5-5 and TRBJ1-1; D is unclear. Trimming pared 4 bases from V and 1 base from J, leaving 11 bases between. The CDR3 contains 14 residues. Germline V gene sequence: CDR1 SGHKS, CDR2 YYEKEE (reference sequence). CDR3 sequence reads: CASSPYFENTEAFF. CDR3 coding DNA: TGTGCCAGCAGCCCCTATTTTGAGAACACTGAAGCTTTCTTT.

The chain joins TRBV15 to TRBJ1-5; 8 bases are a match to TRBD1. Trimming at V came to 1 base and at J to 6 bases, leaving 5 bases not matched to a gene. Germline V CDR1 and CDR2: LNHNV, YYDKDF (reference sequence). The CDR3 totals 15 residues. CDR3 loop: CATSRAADRAQPQHF. The CDR3 region has the DNA TGTGCCACCAGCAGAGCTGCGGACAGGGCTCAGCCCCAGCATTTT.

The chain recombines TRBV2 with TRBJ1-1, with D hard to call. Trimming cost V 4 bases and J 0 bases, with 6 bases left between them. Germline CDR1 reads SNHLY; CDR2 reads FYNNEI. The CDR3 loop spans 13 amino acids. The CDR3 sequence: CASSVDLNTEAFF. CDR3 bases: TGTGCCAGCAGTGTAGACTTGAACACTGAAGCTTTCTTT.

V usage is TRBV7-2 and J usage is TRBJ1-1; 7 bases agree with TRBD1. Unmatched junction bases numbered 11, after V lost 4 bases and J lost 3 bases. The CDR3 runs to 16 residues. Germline CDR1 reads SGHTA; CDR2 reads FQGNSA. Written as DNA, the CDR3 is TGTGCCAGCAGCTCCGGACAGGCGAGAACCTACACTGAAGCTTTCTTT. It yields the protein CASSSGQARTYTEAFF.

The chain employs TRBV6-6 and TRBJ1-2; TRBD1 is a possible D gene (5 bases). The CDR3 is 14 amino acids. Germline CDR1 MNHNY, CDR2 SVGAGI (reference sequence). The V end lost 0 bases, the J end lost 8 bases, and 13 bases lay between the germline ends. Here the CDR3 reads CASSYSGGTHGYTF. CDR3 in DNA: TGTGCCAGCAGTTACTCGGGGGGGACCCACGGCTACACCTTC.

In this sample, this clone turned up a few times. The chain has TRBV4-1 and TRBJ2-1; 9 bases line up with TRBD1. This CDR3 is 16 amino acids long. Trimming took 4 bases from V and 3 from J; bases not matched to a gene: 7. Germline V gives CDR1 MGHRA, CDR2 YSYEKL. CDR3 loop: CASSLARDRVYNEQFF. The CDR3 DNA is TGCGCCAGCAGCCTTGCCCGGGACAGGGTCTACAATGAGCAGTTCTTC.

The chain joins TRBV10-3 to TRBJ2-1; 11 positions agree with TRBD2. This CDR3 spans 15 amino acids. In germline, CDR1 is ENHRY, CDR2 SYGVKD. The ends lost 5 bases at V and 4 bases at J; junction bases unmatched: 4. CDR3 loop: CAISRTSGLYNEQFF. CDR3 bases: TGTGCCATCAGTCGGACTAGCGGGTTGTACAATGAGCAGTTCTTC.

This clone was seen a handful of times. The rearrangement joins TRBV19 to TRBJ2-2; 11 bases are shared with TRBD1. Germline-derived CDR1 and CDR2 are LNHDA and SQIVND (reference sequence). The CDR3 extends over 16 amino acids. Trimming cost V 3 bases and J 4 bases; bases outside gene matches: 4. The CDR3 region has the DNA TGTGCCAGTAGTATCGGGACAGGGGGGTTCACCGGGGAGCTGTTTTTT. Encoded protein: CASSIGTGGFTGELFF.

The chain carries TRBV2 and TRBJ1-1; D not certain. V dropped 4 bases and J dropped 5 bases, with 11 bases sitting between them. From germline, CDR1 is SNHLY and CDR2 FYNNEI. This CDR3 spans 13 amino acids. The chain's CDR3 is CASSGPGETEAFF. CDR3 nucleotides: TGTGCCAGCAGTGGACCCGGAGAGACTGAAGCTTTCTTT.

This clone showed up just a few times. The gene calls are TRBV6-5 and TRBJ2-5; 7 nucleotides line up with TRBD2. Trimming at V came to 6 bases and at J to 2 bases, leaving 3 bases not matched to a gene. CDR1 and CDR2 (germline): MNHEY, SVGAGI. The CDR3 runs to 13 residues. In nucleotides, the CDR3 is TGTGCCAGCAGCCGGGACTATCAAGAGACCCAGTACTTC. This encodes CASSRDYQETQYF.

V is TRBV27 and J is TRBJ1-1; D is unresolved. Germline V gives CDR1 MNHEY, CDR2 SMNVEV (reference sequence). The CDR3 totals 13 residues. The ends were cut back, 5 bases at V and 0 bases at J, with 7 bases in the middle. The CDR3 coding sequence is TGTGCCAGCAGTATACAGCTGAACACTGAAGCTTTCTTT. Translation: CASSIQLNTEAFF.

This chain uses TRBV5-4 with TRBJ2-2; 12 bases are shared with TRBD2. CDR3 length: 16 amino acids. In germline, CDR1 is SGHNT, CDR2 YYREEE (reference sequence). V shed 4 bases, J shed 3 bases, and the junction held 4 bases outside the gene matches. CDR3 DNA: TGTGCCAGCAGCCGCCGACTAGCGGGGGACACCGGGGAGCTGTTTTTT. It specifies CASSRRLAGDTGELFF.

The V and J genes are TRBV29-1 and TRBJ2-2, with 8 positions matching TRBD1. Trimming removed 7 bases from V and 5 bases from J; junction bases left unmatched: 3. Germline CDR1 is SQVTM and CDR2 is ANQGSEA. The CDR3 has 12 amino acids. The CDR3 DNA sequence: TGCAGCGCAACAGGGGGGACCGGGGAGCTGTTTTTT. This codes for CSATGGTGELFF.

This clone was found a few times. V and J are TRBV27 and TRBJ2-7; D remains unclear. The V and J ends lost 3 bases and 1 base respectively, with 7 bases between them. Germline V gene sequence: CDR1 MNHEY, CDR2 SMNVEV (reference sequence). The CDR3 sequence is 13 residues long. DNA for the CDR3: TGTGCCAGCAGTTTCGCCACTTCCTACGAGCAGTACTTC. Encoded protein: CASSFATSYEQYF.

V and J are TRBV4-3 and TRBJ1-5; D perhaps matches TRBD1 (6 bases). The CDR3 has 15 residues. The germline V gene has CDR1 LGHNA and CDR2 YSLEER. Trimming cost V 6 bases and J 5 bases, with 17 bases left between them. CDR3 nucleotides: TGCGCCAGCAGTCCAGAGCAGGGGCGGGATCAGCCCCAGCATTTT. This codes for CASSPEQGRDQPQHF.

The V gene is TRBV5-4, the J gene TRBJ2-1; D is possibly TRBD2 (6 bases). Trimming cost V 4 bases and J 2 bases, with 7 bases left between them. The length of the CDR3 is 13 residues. CDR1 is SGHNT, CDR2 YYREEE, per germline (reference sequence). The CDR3 nucleotides are TGTGCCAGCAGCCCTAGCGCCTACAATGAGCAGTTCTTC. Amino acid sequence: CASSPSAYNEQFF. The full variable domain, with the rest looked up from reference TRBV5-4 and TRBJ2-1, is ETGVTQSPTHLIKTRGQQVTLRCSSQSGHNTVSWYQQALGQGPQFIFQYYREEENGRGNFPPRFSGLQFPNYSSELNVNALELDDSALYLCASSPSAYNEQFFGPGTRLTVL.

This clone was seen only a few times. The V and J genes are TRBV6-1 and TRBJ1-5; no definite D call. V was pared by 0 bases and J by 4 bases, with 7 bases between. Germline V gene data show CDR1 as MNHNS and CDR2 as SASEGT. This CDR3 is built from 14 residues. DNA for the CDR3: TGTGCCAGCAGTGAAGCGCGAGTGAATCAGCCCCAGCATTTT. Amino acid sequence: CASSEARVNQPQHF.

The chain joins TRBV6-5 to TRBJ2-7, with 8 bases that match TRBD1. This CDR3 is built from 13 residues. The germline V gene encodes CDR1 MNHEY and CDR2 SVGAGI. The V segment lost 6 bases and the J segment 6 bases; nucleotides outside the gene matches: 7. CDR3 sequence reads: CASRQGQGGEQYF. Here the CDR3 DNA reads TGTGCCAGCAGACAAGGACAGGGAGGCGAGCAGTACTTC.

The chain carries TRBV6-5 and TRBJ1-1, with TRBD1 matching 8 bases. V shed 7 bases and J 5 bases; nucleotides not matched to a gene: 9. Looked up from germline, CDR1 is MNHEY and CDR2 is SVGAGI. The CDR3 length is 14 residues. The DNA of the CDR3 is TGTGCCAGCACCAACCGGGACAGGCATACTGAAGCTTTCTTT. Translated: CASTNRDRHTEAFF.

The chain uses TRBV30 and TRBJ2-5, with 8 bases lining up with TRBD2. Trimming removed 4 bases from V and 1 base from J; junction bases left unmatched: 11. Germline assignment: CDR1 GTSNPN and CDR2 SVGIG (reference sequence). CDR3 length: 16 residues. CDR3 nucleotide sequence: TGTGCCTGGACCGAGACTAGCGCGAAAACCCAAGAGACCCAGTACTTC. Translating gives CAWTETSAKTQETQYF.

This chain joins TRBV7-2 and TRBJ1-2; 8 bases line up with TRBD1. CDR3 length equals 14 residues. Germline CDR1 reads SGHTA; CDR2 reads FQGNSA. Trimming cost V 5 bases and J 4 bases; bases outside gene matches: 6. The CDR3 sequence: CASSPMGQVYGYTF. CDR3 coding DNA: TGTGCCAGCAGCCCAATGGGACAGGTCTATGGCTACACCTTC. Combining the CDR3 with reference TRBV7-2 and TRBJ1-2 gives the whole variable domain GAGVSQSPSNKVTEKGKDVELRCDPISGHTALYWYRQSLGQGLEFLIYFQGNSAPDKSGLPSDRFSAERTGGSVSTLTIQRTQQEDSAVYLCASSPMGQVYGYTFGSGTRLTVV.